A selection of T cell receptor beta chains follows, all from one sample in a study of shared clonotypes between healthy human individuals. Produced via immunoSEQ multiplex PCR; TCRdb's table is partial and in-frame only. The sample carries 2 million to 2.5 million clones, about nine tenths recorded once. Sequencing was performed on naive CD4+ T cells from PBMCs. Receptors were obtained from a man younger than 30 in good health. Some clones in this sample may be carry-over from other donors' samples. Each CDR3 is given without its conserved first and last residue. The D gene is left open where the match is weak.

V gene	J gene	D gene	CDR3 protein
TRBV7-8	TRBJ2-5	.	ASKPENLGETQY
TRBV7-2	TRBJ2-3	.	ASSLVGHPTDTQY
TRBV5-1	TRBJ2-3	TRBD1	ASSPSGTGGDTQY
TRBV19	TRBJ2-5	TRBD2	ASSKAGSLETQY
TRBV7-2	TRBJ1-1	.	ASSGRRSTEAF
TRBV28	TRBJ2-1	TRBD2	ASSSRLAGDYNEQF
TRBV28	TRBJ2-1	.	ASSFFRGDHNEQF
TRBV11-2	TRBJ2-3	TRBD2	ASRSTAGDGTDTQY
TRBV5-5	TRBJ2-1	.	ASSLGGTVDNEQF
TRBV19	TRBJ2-3	TRBD1	ASSARQGGTDTQY
TRBV7-9	TRBJ2-3	.	ASSSDRPYTDTQY
TRBV14	TRBJ2-2	TRBD2	ASSRGLAGPGGELF
TRBV28	TRBJ2-7	TRBD2	ASGGGRGLAGGGYEQY
TRBV7-9	TRBJ1-5	TRBD1	ASSLGQGVQPQH
TRBV7-3	TRBJ1-1	.	ASSKTGRGNTEAF
TRBV29-1	TRBJ2-3	.	SVEDKYTDTQY
TRBV9	TRBJ2-1	TRBD2	ASPVGRGTYNEQF
TRBV7-3	TRBJ2-5	.	ASSLAPAGETQY
TRBV4-1	TRBJ1-2	TRBD1	ASSPADTTGALGYT
TRBV11-2	TRBJ1-5	.	ASSLRSDASNQPQH
TRBV6-5	TRBJ2-1	TRBD2	ASRAGLAEYNEQF
TRBV25-1	TRBJ2-3	.	ASSDDGFTDTQY
TRBV4-1	TRBJ2-7	.	ASSHKSTYREDEQY
TRBV21-1	TRBJ1-2	.	ARKYRDRGGYT
TRBV28	TRBJ2-7	.	ASSYELGSYEQY
TRBV18	TRBJ2-2	TRBD2	ASSPPGGRASGELF
TRBV28	TRBJ1-4	.	ASSALMRTRAQTGEKLF
TRBV5-1	TRBJ2-5	.	ASSPRGSSWETQY